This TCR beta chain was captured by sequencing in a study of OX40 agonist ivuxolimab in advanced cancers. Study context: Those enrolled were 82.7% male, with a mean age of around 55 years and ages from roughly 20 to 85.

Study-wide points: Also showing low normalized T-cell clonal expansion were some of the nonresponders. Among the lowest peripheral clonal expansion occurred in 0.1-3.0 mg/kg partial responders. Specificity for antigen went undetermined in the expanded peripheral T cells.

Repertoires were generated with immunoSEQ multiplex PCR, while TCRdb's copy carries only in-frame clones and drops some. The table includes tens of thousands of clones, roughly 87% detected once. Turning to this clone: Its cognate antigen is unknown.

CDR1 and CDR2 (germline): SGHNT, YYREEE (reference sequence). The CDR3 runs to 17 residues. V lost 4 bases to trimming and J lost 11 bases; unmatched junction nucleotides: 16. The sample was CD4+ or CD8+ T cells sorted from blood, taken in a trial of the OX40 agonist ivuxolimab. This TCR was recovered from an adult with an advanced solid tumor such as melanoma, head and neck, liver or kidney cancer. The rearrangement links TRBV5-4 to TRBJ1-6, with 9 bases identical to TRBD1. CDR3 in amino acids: CASSPRRPGTGSTPLHF. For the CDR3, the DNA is TGTGCCAGCAGCCCGCGACGACCAGGGACAGGGAGTACACCCCTCCACTTT.